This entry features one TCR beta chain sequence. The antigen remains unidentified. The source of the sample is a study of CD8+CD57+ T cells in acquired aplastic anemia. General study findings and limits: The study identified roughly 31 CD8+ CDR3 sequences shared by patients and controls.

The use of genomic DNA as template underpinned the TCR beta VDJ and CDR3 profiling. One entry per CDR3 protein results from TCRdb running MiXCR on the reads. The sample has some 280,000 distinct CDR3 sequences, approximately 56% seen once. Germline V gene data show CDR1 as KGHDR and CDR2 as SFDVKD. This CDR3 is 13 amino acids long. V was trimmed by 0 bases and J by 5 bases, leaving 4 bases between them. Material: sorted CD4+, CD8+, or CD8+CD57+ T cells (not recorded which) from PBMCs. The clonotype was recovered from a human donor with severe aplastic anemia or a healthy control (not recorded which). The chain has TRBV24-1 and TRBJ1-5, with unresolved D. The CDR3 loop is CATSDLPHQPQHF. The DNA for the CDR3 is TGTGCCACCAGTGATTTGCCCCATCAGCCCCAGCATTTT.